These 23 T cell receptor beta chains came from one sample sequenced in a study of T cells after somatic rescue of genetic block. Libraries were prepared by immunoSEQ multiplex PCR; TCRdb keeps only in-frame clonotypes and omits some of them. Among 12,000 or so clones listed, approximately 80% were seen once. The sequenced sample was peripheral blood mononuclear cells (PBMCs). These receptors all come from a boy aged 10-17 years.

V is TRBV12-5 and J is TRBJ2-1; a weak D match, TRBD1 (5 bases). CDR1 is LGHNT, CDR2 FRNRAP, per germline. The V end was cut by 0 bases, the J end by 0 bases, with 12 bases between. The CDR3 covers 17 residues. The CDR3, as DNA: TGTGCTAGTGGTTTGGTACATTCAGGGAACTCCTACAATGAGCAGTTCTTC. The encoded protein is CASGLVHSGNSYNEQFF.

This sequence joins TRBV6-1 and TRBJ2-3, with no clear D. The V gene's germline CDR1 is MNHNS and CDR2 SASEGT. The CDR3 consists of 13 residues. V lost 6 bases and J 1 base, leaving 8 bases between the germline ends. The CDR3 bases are TGTGCCAGCAGGGTCCCTGGCACAGATACGCAGTATTTT. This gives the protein CASRVPGTDTQYF.

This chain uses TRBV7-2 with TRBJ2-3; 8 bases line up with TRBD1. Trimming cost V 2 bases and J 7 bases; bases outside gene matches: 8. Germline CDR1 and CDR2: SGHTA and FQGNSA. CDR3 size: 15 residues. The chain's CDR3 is CASSLRRQGLHTQYF. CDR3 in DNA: TGTGCCAGCAGCTTACGCCGACAGGGGCTGCATACGCAGTATTTT.

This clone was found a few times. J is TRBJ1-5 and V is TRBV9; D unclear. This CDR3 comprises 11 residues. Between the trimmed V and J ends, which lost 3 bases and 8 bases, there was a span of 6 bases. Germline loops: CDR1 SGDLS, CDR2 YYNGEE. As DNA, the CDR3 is TGTGCCAGCAGCGAAGATAAGCCCCAGCATTTT. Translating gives CASSEDKPQHF.

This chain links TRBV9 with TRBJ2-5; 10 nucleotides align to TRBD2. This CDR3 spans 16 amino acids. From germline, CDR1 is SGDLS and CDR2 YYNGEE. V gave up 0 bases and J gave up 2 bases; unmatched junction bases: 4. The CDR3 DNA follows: TGTGCCAGCAGCGTAGGAGCGGGGGGGATTCAAGAGACCCAGTACTTC. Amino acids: CASSVGAGGIQETQYF.

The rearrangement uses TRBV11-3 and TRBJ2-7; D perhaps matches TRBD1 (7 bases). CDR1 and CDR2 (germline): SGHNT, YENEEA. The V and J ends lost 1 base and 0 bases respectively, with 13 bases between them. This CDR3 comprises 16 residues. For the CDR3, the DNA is TGTGCCAGCAGCTTAGGGGGGGACAGTCCCTCCTACGAGCAGTACTTC. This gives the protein CASSLGGDSPSYEQYF.

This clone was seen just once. The CDR3 protein is CASSLRRASRNQPQHF. The CDR3 DNA follows: TGTGCCAGCAGTTTGCGCCGGGCATCGCGCAATCAGCCCCAGCATTTT. The chain combines TRBV28 with TRBJ1-5; D ambiguous. CDR3 length: 16 residues. Trimming shortened V by 3 bases and J by 2 bases, and 14 bases separated the two germline ends. Germline CDR1 MDHEN, CDR2 SYDVKM.

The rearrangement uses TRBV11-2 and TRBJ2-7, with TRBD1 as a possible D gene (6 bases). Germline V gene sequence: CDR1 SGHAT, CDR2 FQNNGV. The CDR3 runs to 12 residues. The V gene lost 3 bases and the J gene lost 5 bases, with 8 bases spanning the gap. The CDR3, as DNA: TGTGCCAGCAGCTTTAGGGGGAACGAGCAGTACTTC. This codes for CASSFRGNEQYF.

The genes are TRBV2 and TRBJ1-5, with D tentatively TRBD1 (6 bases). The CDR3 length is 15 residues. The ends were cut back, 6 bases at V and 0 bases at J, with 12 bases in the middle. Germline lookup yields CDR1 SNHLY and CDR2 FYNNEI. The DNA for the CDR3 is TGTGCCAGCAGCGCCGGCAGGGGTAGCAATCAGCCCCAGCATTTT. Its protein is CASSAGRGSNQPQHF.

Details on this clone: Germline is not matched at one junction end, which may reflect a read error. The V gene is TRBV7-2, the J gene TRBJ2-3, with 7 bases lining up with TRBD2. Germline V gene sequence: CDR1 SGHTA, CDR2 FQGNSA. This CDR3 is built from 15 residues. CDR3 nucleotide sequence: TGTGCCGGCAGCTTAGTAGCGGGTGGCACAGATACGCAGTATTTT. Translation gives CAGSLVAGGTDTQYF.

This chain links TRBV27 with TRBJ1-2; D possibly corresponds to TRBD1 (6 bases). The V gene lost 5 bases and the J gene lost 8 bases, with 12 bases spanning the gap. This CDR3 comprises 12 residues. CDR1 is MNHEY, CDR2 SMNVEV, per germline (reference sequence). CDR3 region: CASSSTGIGYTF. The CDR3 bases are TGTGCCAGCAGTAGTACAGGGATAGGCTACACCTTC.

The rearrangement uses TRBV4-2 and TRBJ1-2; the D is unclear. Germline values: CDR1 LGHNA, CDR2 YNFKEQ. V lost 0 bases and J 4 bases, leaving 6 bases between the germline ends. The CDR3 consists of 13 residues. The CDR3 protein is CASSQEGAYGYTF. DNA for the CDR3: TGTGCCAGCAGCCAAGAAGGTGCCTATGGCTACACCTTC.

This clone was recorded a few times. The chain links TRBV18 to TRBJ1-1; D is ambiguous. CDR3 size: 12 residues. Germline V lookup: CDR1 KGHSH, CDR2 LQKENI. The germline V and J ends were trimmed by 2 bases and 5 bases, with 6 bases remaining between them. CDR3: CASSPGRTEAFF. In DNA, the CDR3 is TGTGCCAGCTCACCAGGGCGAACTGAAGCTTTCTTT.

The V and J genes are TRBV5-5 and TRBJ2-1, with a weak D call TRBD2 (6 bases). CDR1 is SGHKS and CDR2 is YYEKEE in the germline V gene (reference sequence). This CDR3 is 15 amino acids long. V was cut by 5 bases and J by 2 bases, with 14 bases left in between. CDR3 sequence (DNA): TGTGCCAGCAGTCGGACCTGGGGGGCCTACAATGAGCAGTTCTTC. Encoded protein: CASSRTWGAYNEQFF.

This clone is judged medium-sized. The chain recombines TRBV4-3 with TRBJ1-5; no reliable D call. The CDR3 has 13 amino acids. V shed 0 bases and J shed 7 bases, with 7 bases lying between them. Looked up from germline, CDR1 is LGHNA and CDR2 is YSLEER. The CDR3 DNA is TGCGCCAGCAGCCAAGATCTGGACCAGCCCCAGCATTTT. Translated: CASSQDLDQPQHF.

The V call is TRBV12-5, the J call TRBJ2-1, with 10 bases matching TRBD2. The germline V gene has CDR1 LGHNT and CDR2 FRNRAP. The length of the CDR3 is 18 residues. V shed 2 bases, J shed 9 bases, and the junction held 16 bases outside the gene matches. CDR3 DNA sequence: TGTGCTAGTGGTTTGAACCATTACAGCGGGAGGGCCGCTAGTGAGCAGTTCTTC. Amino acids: CASGLNHYSGRAASEQFF.

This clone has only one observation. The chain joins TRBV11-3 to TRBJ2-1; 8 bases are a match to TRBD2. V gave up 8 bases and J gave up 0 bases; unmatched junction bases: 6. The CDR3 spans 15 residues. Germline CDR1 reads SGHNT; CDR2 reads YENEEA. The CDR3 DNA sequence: TGTGCCAGCGCACCCAGCGGGAGCTCCTACAATGAGCAGTTCTTC. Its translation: CASAPSGSSYNEQFF.

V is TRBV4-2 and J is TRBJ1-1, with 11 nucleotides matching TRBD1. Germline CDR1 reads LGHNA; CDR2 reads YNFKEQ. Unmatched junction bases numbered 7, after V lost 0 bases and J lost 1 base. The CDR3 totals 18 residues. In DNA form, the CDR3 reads TGTGCCAGCAGCCAAGATTGGACAGGGGGCATCGGGAACACTGAAGCTTTCTTT. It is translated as CASSQDWTGGIGNTEAFF.

DNA of the CDR3: TGTGCCACCAGCAGTTGGGCGGGAGGACCCTACGAGCAGTACTTC. Amino acid sequence: CATSSWAGGPYEQYF. The V call is TRBV15, the J call TRBJ2-7; 8 positions match TRBD2. The V segment lost 3 bases and the J segment 2 bases; nucleotides outside the gene matches: 6. Germline-derived CDR1 and CDR2 are LNHNV and YYDKDF (reference sequence). This CDR3 is 15 amino acids long.

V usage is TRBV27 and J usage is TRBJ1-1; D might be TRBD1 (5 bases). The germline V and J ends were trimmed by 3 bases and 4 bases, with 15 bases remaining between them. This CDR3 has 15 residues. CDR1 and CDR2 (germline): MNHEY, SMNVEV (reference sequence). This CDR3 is CASSFGVGRGTEAFF. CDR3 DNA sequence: TGTGCCAGCAGTTTTGGGGTTGGGAGGGGCACTGAAGCTTTCTTT.

CDR3 in DNA: TGTGCCAGTAGTATAGGTCGGGGCACTGAAGCTTTCTTT. Translation gives CASSIGRGTEAFF. The rearrangement links TRBV19 to TRBJ1-1; D unclear. The CDR3 sequence is 13 residues long. The V gene lost 1 base and the J gene lost 4 bases, with 7 bases spanning the gap. From germline, CDR1 is LNHDA and CDR2 SQIVND (reference sequence).

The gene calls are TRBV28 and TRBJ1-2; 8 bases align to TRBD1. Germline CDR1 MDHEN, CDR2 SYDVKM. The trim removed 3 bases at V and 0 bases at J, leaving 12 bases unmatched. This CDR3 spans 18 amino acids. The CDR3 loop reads CASSFLALNRGANYGYTF. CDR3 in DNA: TGTGCCAGCAGTTTTTTGGCCCTTAACAGGGGGGCTAACTATGGCTACACCTTC.

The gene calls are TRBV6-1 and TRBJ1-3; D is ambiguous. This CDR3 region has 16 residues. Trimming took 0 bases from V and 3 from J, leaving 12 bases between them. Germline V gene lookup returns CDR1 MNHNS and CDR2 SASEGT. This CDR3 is CASSEALGMGGNTIYF. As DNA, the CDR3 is TGTGCCAGCAGTGAAGCGCTGGGAATGGGTGGAAACACCATATATTTT.